These 16 T cell receptor beta chains originate from one sample sequenced in a study of T cell responses to AZD1222 COVID-19 vaccine. Measured with immunoSEQ multiplex PCR; TCRdb has only the in-frame clones, and not every one. Of around 100,000 clones in the sample, about nine tenths were seen once. The starting material was peripheral blood, obtained on day 0 of AZD1222 vaccination. The receptors were gathered from an adult in good health.

V gene TRBV18 combines with J gene TRBJ1-2; TRBD1 matches at 11 bases. The CDR3 runs 18 residues. V shed 5 bases, J shed 6 bases, and the junction held 17 bases outside the gene matches. Germline V gene sequence: CDR1 KGHSH, CDR2 LQKENI. CDR3 in amino acids: CASSEIRTGGRSVDGYTF. The CDR3 coding sequence is TGTGCCAGCTCAGAGATTCGGACAGGGGGCCGGTCTGTCGATGGCTACACCTTC.

The J gene is TRBJ2-7, the V gene TRBV19; D uncertain. Germline CDR1 reads LNHDA; CDR2 reads SQIVND (reference sequence). The ends were cut back, 5 bases at V and 5 bases at J, with 13 bases in the middle. There are 13 residues in the CDR3. CDR3 in amino acids: CASSFTGVHEQYF. The CDR3 DNA is TGTGCCAGTAGTTTCACCGGTGTCCACGAGCAGTACTTC.

The rearrangement joins TRBV9 to TRBJ1-1, with D hard to call. The germline V and J ends were trimmed by 6 bases and 7 bases, with 19 bases remaining between them. CDR3 length equals 14 residues. The germline CDR1 and CDR2 sequences are SGDLS and YYNGEE. The CDR3 DNA reads as TGTGCCAGCAACATAGAGGGAAGCCCCTTTGAAGCTTTCTTT. This translates into CASNIEGSPFEAFF.

The genes are TRBV2 and TRBJ1-1; D gene uncertain. V shed 4 bases and J shed 0 bases, with 6 bases lying between them. The CDR3 is 13 amino acids. The germline V gene has CDR1 SNHLY and CDR2 FYNNEI. This chain's CDR3 is CASSVTVNTEAFF. The CDR3 DNA is TGTGCCAGCAGTGTAACGGTGAACACTGAAGCTTTCTTT.

This sequence joins TRBV6-5 and TRBJ1-5; D might be TRBD1 (5 bases). Germline V CDR1 and CDR2: MNHEY, SVGAGI. V was cut by 4 bases and J by 5 bases, with 15 bases left in between. The CDR3 totals 15 residues. The CDR3 nucleotides read TGTGCCAGCAGTTGGGGGGAAGGAAGCGATCAGCCCCAGCATTTT. This codes for CASSWGEGSDQPQHF.

This chain links TRBV14 with TRBJ1-1; no firm D call. Trimming pared 4 bases from V and 5 bases from J, leaving 17 bases between. Looked up from germline, CDR1 is SGHDN and CDR2 is FVKESK. The CDR3 loop spans 15 amino acids. The CDR3 nucleotides read TGTGCCAGCAGCCTCCAAGAAGCACGTGGAACTGAAGCTTTCTTT. Translation: CASSLQEARGTEAFF. The whole variable domain, filled in from reference TRBV14 and TRBJ1-1, reads EAGVTQFPSHSVIEKGQTVTLRCDPISGHDNLYWYRRVMGKEIKFLLHFVKESKQDESGMPNNRFLAERTGGTYSTLKVQPAELEDSGVYFCASSLQEARGTEAFFGQGTRLTVV.

The chain carries TRBV27 and TRBJ2-1, with 8 bases that match TRBD2. The V gene end was trimmed by 6 bases and the J gene end by 6 bases; junction bases not matched to a gene: 13. CDR1 is MNHEY, CDR2 SMNVEV, per germline (reference sequence). CDR3 size: 16 residues. The CDR3 bases are TGTGCCAGCAGCCTGATACGGGGGGGCGCCCCCAATGAGCAGTTCTTC. Protein: CASSLIRGGAPNEQFF.

This clone was picked up a small number of times. The chain is built from TRBV19 and TRBJ1-1; perhaps TRBD1 as D (5 bases). Germline values: CDR1 LNHDA, CDR2 SQIVND (reference sequence). Trimming took 8 bases from V and 10 from J, leaving 11 bases between them. This CDR3 has 10 amino acids. The CDR3 loop is CASQKGIAFF. The CDR3 nucleotides read TGTGCCAGTCAGAAGGGGATAGCTTTCTTT.

V gene TRBV15 combines with J gene TRBJ1-1, with D perhaps matching TRBD1 (6 bases). The V end was cut by 6 bases, the J end by 6 bases, with 11 bases between. Germline V gives CDR1 LNHNV, CDR2 YYDKDF (reference sequence). The CDR3 covers 12 residues. The CDR3 DNA reads as TGTGCCACCAGGCGGGACACCGCTGAAGCTTTCTTT. Translating gives CATRRDTAEAFF.

This chain connects TRBV19 to TRBJ1-6; TRBD1 is a possible D gene (5 bases). Germline V CDR1 and CDR2: LNHDA, SQIVND (reference sequence). CDR3 length equals 14 residues. V was shortened by 3 bases and J by 8 bases, with 11 bases between the two germline ends. For the CDR3, the DNA is TGTGCCAGTAGTATGTTGGGGGATCATTCACCCCTCCACTTT. Amino acids: CASSMLGDHSPLHF. Full variable domain (remainder filled in from reference TRBV19 and TRBJ1-6): DGGITQSPKYLFRKEGQNVTLSCEQNLNHDAMYWYRQDPGQGLRLIYYSQIVNDFQKGDIAEGYSVSREKKESFPLTVTSAQKNPTAFYLCASSMLGDHSPLHFGNGTRLTVT.

This chain links TRBV7-2 with TRBJ1-5; no definite D call. From germline, CDR1 is SGHTA and CDR2 FQGNSA. V lost 0 bases, J lost 0 bases, and 6 bases lay in between. CDR3 length equals 15 residues. In DNA, the CDR3 is TGTGCCAGCAGCTTAGCGAGTTATAGCAATCAGCCCCAGCATTTT. Protein: CASSLASYSNQPQHF.

In its sample, this clone was seen a few times. The chain uses TRBV5-6 and TRBJ2-7, with D hard to call. The CDR3 is made up of 14 amino acids. V was trimmed by 1 base and J by 0 bases, leaving 8 bases between them. The germline gives CDR1 SGHDT, CDR2 YYEEEE. The CDR3 protein is CASSLILRSYEQYF. CDR3 in DNA: TGTGCCAGCAGCTTGATACTCCGCTCCTACGAGCAGTACTTC.

The chain links TRBV27 to TRBJ2-7; D may be TRBD2 (6 bases). From germline, CDR1 is MNHEY and CDR2 SMNVEV (reference sequence). This CDR3 contains 13 residues. Between the trimmed V and J ends, which lost 3 bases and 5 bases, there was a span of 11 bases. The CDR3 nucleotides are TGTGCCAGCAGTTTTGGGGGGTTCAACGAGCAGTACTTC. Encoded protein: CASSFGGFNEQYF.

The V gene is TRBV7-2, the J gene TRBJ2-3, with D unresolved. CDR1 and CDR2 (germline): SGHTA, FQGNSA. The CDR3 is 13 residues long. Trimming shortened V by 0 bases and J by 4 bases, and 5 bases separated the two germline ends. The CDR3 reads CASSLAKADTQYF. The CDR3 DNA sequence: TGTGCCAGCAGCTTAGCGAAGGCAGATACGCAGTATTTT.

This chain links TRBV28 with TRBJ2-7; TRBD2 aligns across 9 bases. CDR3 length equals 15 residues. V trimming: 6 bases; J trimming: 3 bases; junction bases outside the gene matches: 9. Germline lookup yields CDR1 MDHEN and CDR2 SYDVKM. The CDR3 DNA is TGTGCCAGCAGCCCAGGGACTAGCAGGGACTACGAGCAGTACTTC. Encoded protein: CASSPGTSRDYEQYF.

The chain links TRBV28 to TRBJ2-7, with a weak D call TRBD1 (5 bases). Trimming left V 2 bases short and J 1 base short, with 12 bases between. Germline V gene lookup returns CDR1 MDHEN and CDR2 SYDVKM. The CDR3 is 15 amino acids. CDR3 sequence reads: CASSLPLRESYEQYF. CDR3 DNA: TGTGCCAGCAGTTTACCTCTCAGGGAATCCTACGAGCAGTACTTC.